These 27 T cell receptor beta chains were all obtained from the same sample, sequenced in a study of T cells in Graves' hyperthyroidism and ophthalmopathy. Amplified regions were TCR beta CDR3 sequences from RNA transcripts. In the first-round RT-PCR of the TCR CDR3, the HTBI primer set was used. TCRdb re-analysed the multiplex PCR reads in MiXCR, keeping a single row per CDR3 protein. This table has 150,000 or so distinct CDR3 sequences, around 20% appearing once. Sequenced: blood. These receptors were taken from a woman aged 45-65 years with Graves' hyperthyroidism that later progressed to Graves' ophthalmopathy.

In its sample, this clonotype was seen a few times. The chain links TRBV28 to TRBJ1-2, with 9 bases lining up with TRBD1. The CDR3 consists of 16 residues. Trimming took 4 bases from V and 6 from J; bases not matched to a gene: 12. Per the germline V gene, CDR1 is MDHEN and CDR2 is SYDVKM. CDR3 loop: CASSSAGTGNADGYTF. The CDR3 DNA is TGTGCCAGCAGTTCCGCCGGGACAGGGAATGCGGATGGCTACACCTTC.

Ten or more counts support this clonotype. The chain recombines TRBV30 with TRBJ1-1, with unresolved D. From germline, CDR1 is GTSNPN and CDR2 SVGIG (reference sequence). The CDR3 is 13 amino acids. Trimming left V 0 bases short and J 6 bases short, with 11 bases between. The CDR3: CAWSVPLGAEAFF. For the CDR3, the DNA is TGTGCCTGGAGTGTTCCTCTTGGGGCTGAAGCTTTCTTT.

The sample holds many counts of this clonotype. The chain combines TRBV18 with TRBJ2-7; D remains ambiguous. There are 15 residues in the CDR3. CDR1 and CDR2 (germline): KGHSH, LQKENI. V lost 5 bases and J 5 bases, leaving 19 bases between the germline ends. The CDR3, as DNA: TGTGCCAGCTCATCCTCTGAGGCCCTAGGAGACGAGCAGTACTTC. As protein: CASSSSEALGDEQYF.

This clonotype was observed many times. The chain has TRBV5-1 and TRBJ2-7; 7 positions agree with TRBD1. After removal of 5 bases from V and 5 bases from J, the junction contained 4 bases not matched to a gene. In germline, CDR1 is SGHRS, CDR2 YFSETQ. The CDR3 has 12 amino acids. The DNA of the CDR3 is TGCGCCAGCAGATACGACAGGGACGAGCAGTACTTC. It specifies CASRYDRDEQYF.

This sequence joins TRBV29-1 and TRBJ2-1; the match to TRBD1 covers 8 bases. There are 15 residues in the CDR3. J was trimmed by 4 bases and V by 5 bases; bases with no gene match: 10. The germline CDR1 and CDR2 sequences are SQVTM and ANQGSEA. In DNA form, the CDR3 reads TGCAGCGTTCCCAAACCGGGACAGGCATACAATGAGCAGTTCTTC. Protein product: CSVPKPGQAYNEQFF.

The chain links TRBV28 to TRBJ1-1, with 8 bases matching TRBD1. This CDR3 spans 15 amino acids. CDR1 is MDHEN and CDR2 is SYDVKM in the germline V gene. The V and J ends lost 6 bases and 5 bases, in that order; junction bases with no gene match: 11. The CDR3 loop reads CASSHLGQGTTEAFF. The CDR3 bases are TGTGCCAGCAGCCACCTCGGACAGGGAACAACTGAAGCTTTCTTT.

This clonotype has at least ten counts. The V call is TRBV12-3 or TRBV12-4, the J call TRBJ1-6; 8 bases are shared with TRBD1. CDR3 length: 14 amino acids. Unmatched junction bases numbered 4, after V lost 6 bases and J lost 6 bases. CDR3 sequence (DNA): TGTGCCAGCAGGGGGGACAGGATTAATTCACCCCTCCACTTT. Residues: CASRGDRINSPLHF.

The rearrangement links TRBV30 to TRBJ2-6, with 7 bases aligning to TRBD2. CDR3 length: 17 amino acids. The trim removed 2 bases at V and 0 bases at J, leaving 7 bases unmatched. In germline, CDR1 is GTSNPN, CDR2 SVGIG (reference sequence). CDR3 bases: TGTGCCTGGAGTACCGGGAGGTCAGGCTCTGGGGCCAACGTCCTGACTTTC. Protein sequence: CAWSTGRSGSGANVLTF.

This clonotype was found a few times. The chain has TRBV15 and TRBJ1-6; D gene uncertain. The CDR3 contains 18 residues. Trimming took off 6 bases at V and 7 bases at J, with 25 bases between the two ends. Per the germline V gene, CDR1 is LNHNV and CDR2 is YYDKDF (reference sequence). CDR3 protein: CATRPAGPLNKPNSPLHF. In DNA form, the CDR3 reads TGTGCCACCAGGCCCGCCGGGCCCCTAAATAAGCCGAATTCACCCCTCCACTTT. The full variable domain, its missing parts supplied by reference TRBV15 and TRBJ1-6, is DAMVIQNPRYQVTQFGKPVTLSCSQTLNHNVMYWYQQKSSQAPKLLFHYYDKDFNNEADTPDNFQSRRPNTSFCFLDIRSPGLGDTAMYLCATRPAGPLNKPNSPLHFGNGTRLTVT.

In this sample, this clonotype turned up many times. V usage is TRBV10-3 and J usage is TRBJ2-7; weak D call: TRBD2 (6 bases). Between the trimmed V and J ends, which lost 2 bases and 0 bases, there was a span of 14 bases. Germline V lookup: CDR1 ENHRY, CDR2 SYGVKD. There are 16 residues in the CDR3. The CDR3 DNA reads TGTGCCATCAGTGAGACCGGACGCGGGGACTCCTACGAGCAGTACTTC. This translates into CAISETGRGDSYEQYF.

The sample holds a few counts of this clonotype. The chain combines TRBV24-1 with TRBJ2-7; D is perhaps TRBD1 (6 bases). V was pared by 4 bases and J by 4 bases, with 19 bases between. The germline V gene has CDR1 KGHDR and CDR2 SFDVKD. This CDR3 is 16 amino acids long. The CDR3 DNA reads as TGTGCCACCAGTGACACTTCTGGGGACAAAGGGTACGAGCAGTACTTC. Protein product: CATSDTSGDKGYEQYF.

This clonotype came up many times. The DNA of the CDR3 is TGTGCCAGCAGCTTAGGCCAGGGGGGCAAAAACATTCAGTACTTC. Translated, it gives CASSLGQGGKNIQYF. The chain has TRBV11-2 and TRBJ2-4; possible D gene TRBD1, 7 bases. The V gene lost 1 base and the J gene lost 3 bases, with 10 bases spanning the gap. This CDR3 is built from 15 residues. CDR1 and CDR2 from the germline V gene are SGHAT and FQNNGV.

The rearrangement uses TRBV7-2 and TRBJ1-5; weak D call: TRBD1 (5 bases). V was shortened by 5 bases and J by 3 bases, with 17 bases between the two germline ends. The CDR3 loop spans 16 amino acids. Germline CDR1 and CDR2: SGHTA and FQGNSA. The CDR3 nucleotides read TGTGCCAGCAGCGGGACCGGGACCCTCGCCAATCAGCCCCAGCATTTT. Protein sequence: CASSGTGTLANQPQHF.

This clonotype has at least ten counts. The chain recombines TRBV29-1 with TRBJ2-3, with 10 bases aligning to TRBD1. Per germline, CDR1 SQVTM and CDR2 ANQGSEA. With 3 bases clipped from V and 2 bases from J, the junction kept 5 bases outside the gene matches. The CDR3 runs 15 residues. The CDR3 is CSVESGQGITDTQYF. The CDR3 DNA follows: TGCAGCGTTGAGTCGGGACAGGGGATCACAGATACGCAGTATTTT.

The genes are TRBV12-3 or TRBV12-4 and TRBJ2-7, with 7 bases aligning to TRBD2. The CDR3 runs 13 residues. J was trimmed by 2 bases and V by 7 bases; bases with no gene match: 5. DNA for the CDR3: TGTGCCAGCAATTTCAGCGGGACCTACGAGCAGTACTTC. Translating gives CASNFSGTYEQYF.

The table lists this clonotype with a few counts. The chain's CDR3 is CAWRLAGLAGSPGSYNEQFF. The CDR3 DNA reads as TGTGCCTGGAGGTTAGCCGGACTAGCGGGATCCCCTGGCTCCTACAATGAGCAGTTCTTC. The V and J genes are TRBV30 and TRBJ2-1; 12 bases are a match to TRBD2. From germline, CDR1 is GTSNPN and CDR2 SVGIG (reference sequence). J lost 0 bases, V lost 3 bases, and 15 bases had no gene match. The CDR3 covers 20 residues.

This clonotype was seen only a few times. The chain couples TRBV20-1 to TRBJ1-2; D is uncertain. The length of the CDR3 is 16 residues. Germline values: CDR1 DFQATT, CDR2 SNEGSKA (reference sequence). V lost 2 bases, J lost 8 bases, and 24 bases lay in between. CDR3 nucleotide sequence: TGCAGTGCTAGACTGGGGAGTAGAGAAGGCAGTAAAGGCTACACCTTC. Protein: CSARLGSREGSKGYTF.

The CDR3 is CASTQEIDTEAFF. The CDR3 coding sequence is TGTGCCAGCACTCAAGAGATCGACACTGAAGCTTTCTTT. The chain recombines TRBV7-9 with TRBJ1-1, with no clear D. V was cut by 7 bases and J by 3 bases, with 12 bases left in between. This CDR3 contains 13 residues. Germline V gene sequence: CDR1 SEHNR, CDR2 FQNEAQ (reference sequence).

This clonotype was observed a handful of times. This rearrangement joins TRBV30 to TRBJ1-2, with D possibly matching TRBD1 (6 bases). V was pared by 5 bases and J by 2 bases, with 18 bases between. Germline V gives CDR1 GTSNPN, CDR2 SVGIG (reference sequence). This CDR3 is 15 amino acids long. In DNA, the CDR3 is TGTGCCTGGGGGGGGGCCCAAGTGTGGAACTATGGCTACACCTTC. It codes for CAWGGAQVWNYGYTF.

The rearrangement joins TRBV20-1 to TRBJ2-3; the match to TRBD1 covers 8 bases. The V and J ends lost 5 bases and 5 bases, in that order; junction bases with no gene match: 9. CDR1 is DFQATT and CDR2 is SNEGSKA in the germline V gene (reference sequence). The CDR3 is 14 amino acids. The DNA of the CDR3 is TGCAGTGCTCCGCAGGGGGCTGGGATAGATACGCAGTATTTT. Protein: CSAPQGAGIDTQYF.

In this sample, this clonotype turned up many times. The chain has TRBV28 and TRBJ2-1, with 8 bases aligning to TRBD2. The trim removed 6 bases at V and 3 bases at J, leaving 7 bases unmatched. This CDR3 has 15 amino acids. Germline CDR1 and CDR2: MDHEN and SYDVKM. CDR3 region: CASRRAGLDYNEQFF. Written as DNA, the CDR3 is TGTGCCAGCAGACGTGCGGGACTAGACTACAATGAGCAGTTCTTC.

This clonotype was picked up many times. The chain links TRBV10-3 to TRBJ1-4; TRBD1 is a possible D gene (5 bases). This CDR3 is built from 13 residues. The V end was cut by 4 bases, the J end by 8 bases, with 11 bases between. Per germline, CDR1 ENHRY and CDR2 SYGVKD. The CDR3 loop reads CAISAGHGEKLFF. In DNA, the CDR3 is TGTGCCATCAGTGCCGGACATGGGGAAAAACTGTTTTTT.

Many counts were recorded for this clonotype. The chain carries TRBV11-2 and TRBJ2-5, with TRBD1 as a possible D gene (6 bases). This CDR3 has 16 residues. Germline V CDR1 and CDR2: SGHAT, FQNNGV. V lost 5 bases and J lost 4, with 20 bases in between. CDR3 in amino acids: CASSPLGGQRRETQYF. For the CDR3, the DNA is TGTGCCAGCAGCCCACTGGGCGGACAGCGGCGAGAGACCCAGTACTTC.

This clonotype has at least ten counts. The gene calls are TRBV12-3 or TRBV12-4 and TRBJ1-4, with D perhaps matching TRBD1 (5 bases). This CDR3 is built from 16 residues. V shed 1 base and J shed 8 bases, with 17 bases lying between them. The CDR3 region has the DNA TGTGCCAGCAGTTTAGAGATGGGGGTTCGAGGAGAAAAACTGTTTTTT. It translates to CASSLEMGVRGEKLFF.

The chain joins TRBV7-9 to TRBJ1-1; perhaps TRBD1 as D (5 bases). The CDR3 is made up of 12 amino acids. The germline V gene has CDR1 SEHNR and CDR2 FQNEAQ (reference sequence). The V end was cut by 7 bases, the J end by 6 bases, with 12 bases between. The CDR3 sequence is CASIGGISEAFF. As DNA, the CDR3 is TGTGCCAGCATCGGGGGGATCTCTGAAGCTTTCTTT.

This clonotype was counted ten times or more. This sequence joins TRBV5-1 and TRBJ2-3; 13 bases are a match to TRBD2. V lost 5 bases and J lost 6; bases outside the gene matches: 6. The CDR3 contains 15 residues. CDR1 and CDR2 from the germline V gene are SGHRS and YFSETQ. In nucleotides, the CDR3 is TGCGCCAGCAGACTAGCGGGAGGGCCTTCCGATACGCAGTATTTT. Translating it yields CASRLAGGPSDTQYF.

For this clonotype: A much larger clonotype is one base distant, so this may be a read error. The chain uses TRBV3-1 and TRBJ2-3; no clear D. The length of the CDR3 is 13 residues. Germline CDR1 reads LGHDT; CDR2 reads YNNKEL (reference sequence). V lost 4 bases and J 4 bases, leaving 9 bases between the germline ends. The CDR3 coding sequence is TGTGCCAGCAGCCGTTCGTTGGCAGATACGCAGTATTTT. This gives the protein CASSRSLADTQYF.